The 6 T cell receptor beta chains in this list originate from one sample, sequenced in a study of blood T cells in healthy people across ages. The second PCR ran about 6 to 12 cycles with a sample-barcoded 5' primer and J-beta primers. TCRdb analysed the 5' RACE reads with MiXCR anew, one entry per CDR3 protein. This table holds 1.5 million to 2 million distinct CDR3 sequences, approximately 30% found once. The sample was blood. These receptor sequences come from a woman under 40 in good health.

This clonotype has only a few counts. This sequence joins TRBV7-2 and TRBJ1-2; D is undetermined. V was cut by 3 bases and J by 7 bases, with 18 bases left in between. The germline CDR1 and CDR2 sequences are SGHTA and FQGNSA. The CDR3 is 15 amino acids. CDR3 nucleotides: TGTGCCAGCAGCTTGGGGTTCGGGTCAGGACGTGGCTACACCTTC. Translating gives CASSLGFGSGRGYTF.

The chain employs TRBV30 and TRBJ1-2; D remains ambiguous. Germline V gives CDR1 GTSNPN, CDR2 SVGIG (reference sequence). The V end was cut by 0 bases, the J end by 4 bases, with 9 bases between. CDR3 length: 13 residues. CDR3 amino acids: CAWSVNGVYGYTF. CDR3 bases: TGTGCCTGGAGTGTAAACGGAGTCTATGGCTACACCTTC.

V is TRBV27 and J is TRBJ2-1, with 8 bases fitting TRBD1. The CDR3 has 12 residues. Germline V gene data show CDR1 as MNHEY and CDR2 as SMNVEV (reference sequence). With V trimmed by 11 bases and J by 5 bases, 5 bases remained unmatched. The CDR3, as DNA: TGTGCCGTGGGGACAGGAAACAATGAGCAGTTCTTC. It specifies CAVGTGNNEQFF.

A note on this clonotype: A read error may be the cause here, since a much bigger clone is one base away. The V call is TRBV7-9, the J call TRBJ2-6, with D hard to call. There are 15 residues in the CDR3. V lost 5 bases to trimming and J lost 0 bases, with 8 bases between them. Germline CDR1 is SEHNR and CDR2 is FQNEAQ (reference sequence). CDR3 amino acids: CASSPPFSGANVLTF. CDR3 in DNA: TGTGCCAGCAGCCCACCGTTCTCTGGGGCCAACGTCCTGACTTTC. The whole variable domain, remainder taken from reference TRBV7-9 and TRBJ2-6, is DTGVSQNPRHKITKRGQNVTFRCDPISEHNRLYWYRQTLGQGPEFLTYFQNEAQLEKSRLLSDRFSAERPKGSFSTLEIQRTEQGDSAMYLCASSPPFSGANVLTFGAGSRLTVL.

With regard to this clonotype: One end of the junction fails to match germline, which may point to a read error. The CDR3: CSSSLVTSSPNTEAFF. DNA of the CDR3: TGTTCCAGCAGTTTAGTGACCAGTTCCCCGAACACTGAAGCTTTCTTT. This sequence joins TRBV12-3 or TRBV12-4 and TRBJ1-1; no firm D call. The CDR3 is 16 residues long.

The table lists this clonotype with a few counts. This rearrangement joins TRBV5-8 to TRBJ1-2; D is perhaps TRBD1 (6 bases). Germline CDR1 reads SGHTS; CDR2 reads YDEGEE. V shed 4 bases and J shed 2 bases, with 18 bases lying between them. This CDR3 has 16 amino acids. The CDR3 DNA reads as TGTGCCAGCAGCGGCACCGGCGACAGGTTAAACTATGGCTACACCTTC. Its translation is CASSGTGDRLNYGYTF. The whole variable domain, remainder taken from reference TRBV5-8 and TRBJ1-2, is EAGVTQSPTHLIKTRGQQATLRCSPISGHTSVYWYQQALGLGLQFLLWYDEGEERNRGNFPPRFSGRQFPNYSSELNVNALELEDSALYLCASSGTGDRLNYGYTFGSGTRLTVV.